A single sample is the source of the 5 T cell receptor beta chains below, sequenced in a study of shared clonotypes between healthy human individuals. Here immunoSEQ multiplex PCR was the method, and the copy in TCRdb shows in-frame clones only, minus some. Among about 2.4 million clones listed, roughly 92% were seen once. What was sequenced was naive CD4+ T cells sorted from blood. Regarding subset: CD45RA+ positively selected. The receptors originated from a man between 18 and 29 years old in good health.

The rearrangement uses TRBV5-4 and TRBJ2-5, with D possibly matching TRBD2 (6 bases). The CDR3 has 15 residues. V gave up 0 bases and J gave up 7 bases, with 16 bases separating them. Germline CDR1 reads SGHNT; CDR2 reads YYREEE (reference sequence). The DNA of the CDR3 is TGTGCCAGCAGCTTGGCCCTGGCGGGGTCGGGGACCCAGTACTTC. Residues: CASSLALAGSGTQYF.

The chain has TRBV6-1 and TRBJ2-7; TRBD1 aligns across 9 bases. Germline V gene sequence: CDR1 MNHNS, CDR2 SASEGT. The V segment lost 6 bases and the J segment 8 bases; nucleotides outside the gene matches: 11. The CDR3 runs 14 residues. The CDR3 loop reads CASSPRDRDRKQYF. CDR3 nucleotide sequence: TGTGCCAGCAGCCCCAGGGACAGGGATCGAAAGCAGTACTTC.

The genes are TRBV19 and TRBJ1-3; D gene uncertain. Per germline, CDR1 LNHDA and CDR2 SQIVND (reference sequence). Trimming shortened V by 8 bases and J by 0 bases, and 11 bases separated the two germline ends. The CDR3 runs 14 residues. The CDR3 sequence: CASASGYSGNTIYF. Here the CDR3 DNA reads TGTGCCAGTGCCTCCGGTTACTCTGGAAACACCATATATTTT.

The rearrangement links TRBV21-1 to TRBJ1-5. TRBV21-1 is tagged as a pseudogene. The CDR3 totals 10 residues. The CDR3 DNA is TGTGCCAGTGACTATCAGCCCCAGCATTTT. The encoded protein is CASDYQPQHF.

This clone was picked up one time. This chain connects TRBV7-3 to TRBJ2-1; TRBD1 aligns across 11 bases. Trimming took 4 bases from V and 7 from J; bases not matched to a gene: 6. The CDR3 totals 15 residues. Germline V gives CDR1 SGHTA, CDR2 FQGTGA. CDR3 sequence: CASSWTGGARNEQFF. DNA of the CDR3: TGTGCCAGCAGCTGGACAGGGGGCGCGAGGAATGAGCAGTTCTTC.